One T cell receptor beta chain is described in this entry. Its specificity is not known. V was cut by 1 base and J by 6 bases, with 9 bases left in between. The CDR3 sequence is 13 residues long. Germline CDR1 is SEHNR and CDR2 is FQNEAQ (reference sequence). This sample is drawn from a study of T cell responses to AZD1222 COVID-19 vaccine. Assay: immunoSEQ multiplex PCR; the TCRdb copy retains only in-frame clones and omits some. The repertoire holds more than 85,000 clones, with about 88% as singletons. Study-level findings and limits: The study found vaccine-associated CD4 TCRs spanning spike, dominant at 160-218 and 743-854. Increases in Spike-specific TCR breadth and depth were seen after two AZD1222 doses. Females outnumbered males among donors, who were mostly white British; clonal diversity was possibly underestimated.

The chain links TRBV7-9 to TRBJ1-2; D may be TRBD1 (6 bases). This sequence originates from an adult in good health. The sample consisted of peripheral blood, taken on day 0 of AZD1222 vaccination. The CDR3 coding sequence is TGTGCCAGCAGCTTAGACAGGGTTGATGGCTACACCTTC. Translation: CASSLDRVDGYTF.